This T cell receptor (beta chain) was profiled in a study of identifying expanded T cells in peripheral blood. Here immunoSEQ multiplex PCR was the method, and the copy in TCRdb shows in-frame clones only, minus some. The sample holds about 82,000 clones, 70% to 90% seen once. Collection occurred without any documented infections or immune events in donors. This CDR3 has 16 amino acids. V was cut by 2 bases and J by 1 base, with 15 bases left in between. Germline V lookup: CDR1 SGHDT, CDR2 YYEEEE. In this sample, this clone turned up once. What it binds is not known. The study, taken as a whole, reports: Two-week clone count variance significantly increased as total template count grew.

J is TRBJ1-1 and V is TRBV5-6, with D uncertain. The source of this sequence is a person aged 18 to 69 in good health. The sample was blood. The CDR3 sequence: CASSLRSGSGNTEAFF. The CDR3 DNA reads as TGTGCCAGCAGCTTAAGGTCGGGGTCGGGGAACACTGAAGCTTTCTTT.